Following are 16 T cell receptor beta chains from one sample sequenced in a study of shared clonotypes between healthy human individuals. TCRdb keeps only in-frame clones here, not all; method: immunoSEQ multiplex PCR. The table has 2 million or so clones, approximately 95% seen once. Sequencing used naive CD4+ T cells sorted from blood. The subset: CD45RA+ positively selected. Receptors originate from a young man in good health.

The V and J genes are TRBV5-4 and TRBJ2-1; 7 nucleotides align to TRBD1. Germline CDR1 reads SGHNT; CDR2 reads YYREEE (reference sequence). The CDR3 spans 14 residues. The V segment lost 4 bases and the J segment 5 bases; nucleotides outside the gene matches: 6. The CDR3 loop reads CASSQSQGDNEQFF. CDR3 bases: TGTGCCAGCAGCCAATCCCAGGGGGACAATGAGCAGTTCTTC.

This rearrangement joins TRBV25-1 to TRBJ2-7; the match to TRBD1 covers 8 bases. The CDR3 length is 15 residues. Germline V lookup: CDR1 MGHDK, CDR2 SYGVNS. Trimming took 7 bases from V and 4 from J; bases not matched to a gene: 12. The DNA of the CDR3 is TGTGCCAGCACTGATAAAGACAGGGGAGGTTACGAGCAGTACTTC. Protein product: CASTDKDRGGYEQYF.

The rearrangement uses TRBV5-6 and TRBJ1-1; no firm D call. CDR1 SGHDT and CDR2 YYEEEE come from the germline V gene. The V end was cut by 3 bases, the J end by 0 bases, with 9 bases between. The CDR3 has 14 amino acids. The CDR3 loop reads CASSSNSMNTEAFF. CDR3 coding DNA: TGTGCCAGCAGCTCAAACAGTATGAACACTGAAGCTTTCTTT.

The J gene is TRBJ1-5, the V gene TRBV6-1; D not resolved. V was clipped by 4 bases and J by 3 bases, with 16 bases between them. The CDR3 extends over 16 amino acids. The germline gives CDR1 MNHNS, CDR2 SASEGT. In DNA form, the CDR3 reads TGTGCCAGCAGTGTTGTGGCAGGCTTCACCAATCAGCCCCAGCATTTT. Translation gives CASSVVAGFTNQPQHF.

The CDR3 bases are TGTGCTAGTGGGAAGACCTATGGGGCAGATACGCAGTATTTT. Residues: CASGKTYGADTQYF. The chain is built from TRBV12-5 and TRBJ2-3, with unresolved D. The CDR3 spans 14 residues. Trimming removed 6 bases at V and 4 bases at J, with 14 bases between. CDR1 is LGHNT and CDR2 is FRNRAP in the germline V gene. The full variable domain, in which reference TRBV12-5 and TRBJ2-3 provide the parts outside the CDR3, is DARVTQTPRHKVTEMGQEVTMRCQPILGHNTVFWYRQTMMQGLELLAYFRNRAPLDDSGMPKDRFSAEMPDATLATLKIQPSEPRDSAVYFCASGKTYGADTQYFGPGTRLTVL.

The chain employs TRBV29-1 and TRBJ2-7; TRBD1 agrees at 11 bases. The ends lost 4 bases at V and 3 bases at J; junction bases unmatched: 11. This CDR3 contains 16 residues. Germline assignment: CDR1 SQVTM and CDR2 ANQGSEA. CDR3 region: CSVAIDAGTGGYEQYF. CDR3 DNA sequence: TGCAGCGTTGCAATCGACGCCGGGACAGGGGGCTACGAGCAGTACTTC.

This clone was seen only once. This chain links TRBV7-2 with TRBJ2-2; D may be TRBD2 (6 bases). Germline CDR1 SGHTA, CDR2 FQGNSA. Trimming left V 2 bases short and J 4 bases short, with 14 bases between. The CDR3 is 16 amino acids. CDR3 nucleotide sequence: TGTGCCAGCAGCTTACGCGGGGTGGGGTTCACCGGGGAGCTGTTTTTT. It specifies CASSLRGVGFTGELFF.

The chain carries TRBV28 and TRBJ1-3, with D possibly matching TRBD1 (5 bases). The germline V gene has CDR1 MDHEN and CDR2 SYDVKM. This CDR3 has 14 residues. Trimming left V 4 bases short and J 2 bases short, with 9 bases between. In DNA form, the CDR3 reads TGTGCCAGCAGTTCCAGGGTGGCTGGAAACACCATATATTTT. Amino acid sequence: CASSSRVAGNTIYF.

V gene TRBV5-6 combines with J gene TRBJ1-1; TRBD1 might be the D (5 bases). With 2 bases removed from V and 5 bases from J, the gap between germline ends came to 19 bases. Germline-derived CDR1 and CDR2 are SGHDT and YYEEEE. The CDR3 spans 16 residues. The CDR3 is CASSLEGYRRETEAFF. DNA of the CDR3: TGTGCCAGCAGCTTAGAGGGGTACAGGCGGGAGACTGAAGCTTTCTTT. Together with reference TRBV5-6 and TRBJ1-1, the CDR3 gives the full variable domain: DAGVTQSPTHLIKTRGQQVTLRCSPKSGHDTVSWYQQALGQGPQFIFQYYEEEERQRGNFPDRFSGHQFPNYSSELNVNALLLGDSALYLCASSLEGYRRETEAFFGQGTRLTVV.

The rearrangement uses TRBV28 and TRBJ2-7; D perhaps matches TRBD1 (6 bases). Deletions cut 6 bases from V and 1 base from J, with 10 bases between. The length of the CDR3 is 13 residues. Germline assignment: CDR1 MDHEN and CDR2 SYDVKM. The CDR3 loop reads CASRGALSYEQYF. The DNA for the CDR3 is TGTGCCAGCAGGGGGGCGCTATCCTACGAGCAGTACTTC.

This clone has a single count. The CDR3 reads CASSIPGQVAKNIQYF. The CDR3 nucleotides are TGCGCCAGCAGCATACCGGGACAAGTAGCCAAAAACATTCAGTACTTC. The chain joins TRBV5-1 to TRBJ2-4; D is perhaps TRBD1 (6 bases). Germline V gene data show CDR1 as SGHRS and CDR2 as YFSETQ. V lost 4 bases, J lost 0 bases, and 14 bases lay in between. This CDR3 spans 16 amino acids.

The rearrangement links TRBV19 to TRBJ2-5; 10 bases agree with TRBD1. The CDR3 has 15 residues. J lost 4 bases, V lost 6 bases, and 8 bases had no gene match. Germline V gives CDR1 LNHDA, CDR2 SQIVND (reference sequence). This CDR3 reads CASSKTGTGVETQYF. In DNA form, the CDR3 reads TGTGCCAGTAGCAAGACCGGGACAGGGGTAGAGACCCAGTACTTC.

This clone was seen only once. The CDR3 region is CASSYRMTGAEQFF. The CDR3, as DNA: TGTGCCAGCAGCTATAGAATGACAGGGGCCGAGCAGTTCTTC. This chain uses TRBV7-2 with TRBJ2-1, with 8 bases matching TRBD1. There are 14 residues in the CDR3. In germline, CDR1 is SGHTA, CDR2 FQGNSA. With 4 bases clipped from V and 10 bases from J, the junction kept 9 bases outside the gene matches.

Worth noting for this clone: A much larger clone differs from this one at a single base, so this may be a read error. The genes are TRBV11-2 and TRBJ1-1; possibly TRBD1 for D (5 bases). Germline CDR1 and CDR2: SGHAT and FQNNGV. The CDR3 loop spans 13 amino acids. The ends were cut back, 5 bases at V and 0 bases at J, with 7 bases in the middle. The DNA for the CDR3 is TGTGCCAGCAGCGCACAGGTGAACACTGAAGCTTTCTTT. Encoded protein: CASSAQVNTEAFF.

The chain carries TRBV11-2 and TRBJ2-7; 8 bases fit TRBD1. The V and J ends lost 5 bases and 6 bases, in that order; junction bases with no gene match: 6. Germline CDR1 reads SGHAT; CDR2 reads FQNNGV. This CDR3 has 13 amino acids. CDR3 DNA sequence: TGTGCCAGCAGCCGGACAGGGTCCCGCGAGCAGTACTTC. This codes for CASSRTGSREQYF.

V gene TRBV6-6 combines with J gene TRBJ1-2; perhaps TRBD1 as D (5 bases). The CDR3 extends over 15 amino acids. V was clipped by 2 bases and J by 6 bases, with 16 bases between them. Germline CDR1 reads MNHNY; CDR2 reads SVGAGI (reference sequence). The CDR3 DNA reads as TGTGCCAGCAGTTACGAGGGGTTAGGACGGGATGGCTACACCTTC. Its protein is CASSYEGLGRDGYTF.